A selection of T cell receptor beta chains follows, all from one sample in a study of T-cell memory formation after mild COVID-19. TCRdb reprocessed the 5' RACE reads with MiXCR, giving one entry per CDR3 protein. The sample lists some 300,000 distinct CDR3 sequences, approximately 20% occurring once. Sequenced input: PBMCs or a T cell subset sorted from them (not recorded which). The source of these receptors is a man between 18 and 35 years old who had mild COVID-19 (a few samples of this study predate the infection). Cell type and time point are not known. CDR3s include the opening cysteine and the closing phenylalanine or tryptophan. The D gene is left open where the match is weak. The size entry is marked missing in some rows and otherwise reads once, few, many or a size class.

-,few,TRBV6-2/TRBV6-3,TRBJ2-5,TGTGCCAGCACCGCGAGGGGCCTTCAAGAGACCCAGTACTTC,CASTARGLQETQYF
-,-,TRBV29-1,TRBJ2-3,TGCAGCGTTGCGACTGCTAGTAGCACAGATACGCAGTATTTT,CSVATASSTDTQYF
-,-,TRBV7-2,TRBJ2-3,TGTGCCAGCAGCTTATCCGGTGGGGGGGGCCTCGCAGATACGCAGTATTTT,CASSLSGGGGLADTQYF
TRBD2,-,TRBV20-1,TRBJ2-1,TGCAGTGCCTTCCTAGCGGGGCTCAACAATGAGCAGTTCTTC,CSAFLAGLNNEQFF
-,-,TRBV18,TRBJ1-4,TGTGCCAGCTCACCAATACAGGAGGGGGATGAAAAACTGTTTTTT,CASSPIQEGDEKLFF
TRBD2,few,TRBV15,TRBJ2-2,TGTGCCACCAGCACCCGGGAGGCGCCCGACACCGGGGAGCTGTTTTTT,CATSTREAPDTGELFF
TRBD1,-,TRBV6-5,TRBJ1-2,TGTGCCAGCAGGCCGGGACAGGGGGCAGGGTATGGCTACACCTTC,CASRPGQGAGYGYTF
-,-,TRBV3-1,TRBJ2-1,TGTGCCAGCAGCCAAGTGGGGGGTAATGAGCAGTTCTTC,CASSQVGGNEQFF
-,-,TRBV7-9,TRBJ2-3,TGTGCCAGCAGCTTAGTTACCAGCGGATGGGTAGATACGCAGTATTTT,CASSLVTSGWVDTQYF
-,few,TRBV6-2/TRBV6-3,TRBJ1-4,TGTGCCAGCAGCTTTGACAGACAAGAAAAACTGTTTTTT,CASSFDRQEKLFF
TRBD1,few,TRBV7-3,TRBJ2-1,TGTGCCAGCAGCCAATCCGGGACAGGGTACAATGAGCAGTTCTTC,CASSQSGTGYNEQFF
-,-,TRBV28,TRBJ2-7,TGTGCCAGCAGTTTAGTCCTTGGAGTCGAGCAGTACTTC,CASSLVLGVEQYF
-,-,TRBV9,TRBJ2-7,TGTGCCAGCAGCGTCGGCCCGGGGGCCCACGAGCAGTACTTC,CASSVGPGAHEQYF
TRBD2,few,TRBV7-2,TRBJ2-4,TGTGCCAGCAGCTTAGCGCTCGCTAGCGGGGGGCGGGACATTCAGTACTTC,CASSLALASGGRDIQYF
TRBD1,-,TRBV7-8,TRBJ1-1,TGTGCCAGCAGCCGTAGGGGGCTCGGCACTGAAGCTTTCTTT,CASSRRGLGTEAFF
TRBD2,few,TRBV7-2,TRBJ2-3,TGTGCCAGCAGCCCACTAGCGGGGGGGCCCCGCACAGATACGCAGTATTTT,CASSPLAGGPRTDTQYF
-,once,TRBV30,TRBJ2-7,TGTGCCTGGGGGGGATTTTTAGGCGAGCAGTACTTC,CAWGGFLGEQYF
-,many,TRBV6-2/TRBV6-3,TRBJ2-3,TGTGCCAGCAGTTTCGCTGCAGATACGCAGTATTTT,CASSFAADTQYF
-,-,TRBV18,TRBJ1-2,TGTGCCAGCTCAGCTGGGGCGCGAATCTATGGCTACACCTTC,CASSAGARIYGYTF
TRBD1,many,TRBV20-1,TRBJ2-5,TGCAGTGCTGGGGACAGTGGGACGGTTCAAGAGACCCAGTACTTC,CSAGDSGTVQETQYF
-,-,TRBV6-5,TRBJ2-7,TGTGCCAGCAGTTACAGGCCAAGGCTATACGAGCAGTACTTC,CASSYRPRLYEQYF
-,few,TRBV6-5,TRBJ2-3,TGTGCCAGCCATTCCCCGGGTGCACCATCCACAGATACGCAGTATTTT,CASHSPGAPSTDTQYF
-,-,TRBV6-5,TRBJ2-5,TGTGCCAGCGGTCTTGGGGGAAGCCAAGAGACCCAGTACTTC,CASGLGGSQETQYF
-,few,TRBV3-1,TRBJ2-1,TGTGCCAGCAGCCAAGAGGAGGCTAGCCAGCGAAATGAGCAGTTCTTC,CASSQEEASQRNEQFF
TRBD1,few,TRBV28,TRBJ2-5,TGTGCCAGCAGTTTATGGACAGGGGGTAGGGAGACCCAGTACTTC,CASSLWTGGRETQYF
-,few,TRBV11-2,TRBJ2-2,TGTGCCAGCACCAATAGGCGGGGATCGGTCGGGGAGCTGTTTTTT,CASTNRRGSVGELFF
TRBD1,few,TRBV20-1,TRBJ2-1,TGCAGTGCTAGAAACCGGGACAGACTCTACAATGAGCAGTTCTTC,CSARNRDRLYNEQFF
TRBD1,-,TRBV6-5,TRBJ1-1,TGTGCCAGCAGTCCCCCTGGGGGACAGAGGAACACTGAAGCTTTCTTT,CASSPPGGQRNTEAFF
-,-,TRBV5-1,TRBJ1-4,TGCGCCAGCAGCTTGGGACCCCGGGAGAGAGCCTCTGAAAAACTGTTTTTT,CASSLGPRERASEKLFF
-,once,TRBV5-1,TRBJ1-1,TGCGCCAGCAGCTCTGGACAGTGGAACACTGAAGCTTTCTTT,CASSSGQWNTEAFF
TRBD2,-,TRBV7-2,TRBJ2-1,TGTGCCAGCAGCTTAGCGTCCAGCGGGGGCTCCTACAATGAGCAGTTCTTC,CASSLASSGGSYNEQFF
-,many,TRBV6-1,TRBJ1-1,TGTGCCAGCACCTCGGTCGAGAGGTGGGCTTTCTTT,CASTSVERWAFF
-,few,TRBV6-2/TRBV6-3,TRBJ1-2,TGTGCCAGCAGTTCAGAATATGGCTACACCTTC,CASSSEYGYTF
-,few,TRBV12-5,TRBJ2-2,TGTGCTAGTGGTTTTTTAGAGGGAGACACCGGGGAGCTGTTTTTT,CASGFLEGDTGELFF
-,few,TRBV3-1,TRBJ2-3,TGTGCCAGCAGCAACCATCGGGGGGCAGGCACAGATACGCAGTATTTT,CASSNHRGAGTDTQYF
TRBD1,-,TRBV6-2/TRBV6-3,TRBJ1-5,TGTGCCAGCAGTTACCCTTGGACAGGGGCTAGCAATCAGCCCCAGCATTTT,CASSYPWTGASNQPQHF
-,-,TRBV20-1,TRBJ1-1,TGCAGTGCTAGAGAGGGGGCCGACACTGAAGCTTTCTTT,CSAREGADTEAFF
TRBD1,-,TRBV6-2/TRBV6-3,TRBJ2-5,TGTGCCAGCAGTGACCGGACAGGTCAAGAGACCCAGTACTTC,CASSDRTGQETQYF
TRBD1,few,TRBV14,TRBJ2-7,TGTGCCAGCAGCCGTTTCGGGACAGGGTCCTACGAGCAGTACTTC,CASSRFGTGSYEQYF
-,few,TRBV28,TRBJ2-5,TGTGCCAGCACCACACCCTCCCCGACAGGTGGGGAGACCCAGTACTTC,CASTTPSPTGGETQYF
-,-,TRBV5-5,TRBJ2-4,TGTGCCAGCAGCTTGAGCGTCCGTCAAAACATTCAGTACTTC,CASSLSVRQNIQYF
TRBD2,few,TRBV5-1,TRBJ2-3,TGCGCCAGCAGCTCCTTCCTGACTAGCGGGGCACCGGCGCCGGGGACAGATACGCAGTATTTT,CASSSFLTSGAPAPGTDTQYF
TRBD1,few,TRBV12-3/TRBV12-4,TRBJ2-7,TGTGCCAGCAGTAAAGCCCGCACAGGGGTAAGGCAGTACTTC,CASSKARTGVRQYF
-,-,TRBV6-6,TRBJ1-3,TGTGCCAGCACTGGGACGATCGGAAACACCATATATTTT,CASTGTIGNTIYF
-,few,TRBV3-1,TRBJ2-2,TGTGCCAGCAGCCAATTCGTGGGGCGGAACACCGGGGAGCTGTTTTTT,CASSQFVGRNTGELFF
-,-,TRBV3-1,TRBJ2-3,TGTGCCAGCAGCCGAAGCGGGGATACGCAGTATTTT,CASSRSGDTQYF
TRBD2,few,TRBV12-3/TRBV12-4,TRBJ2-5,TGTGCCAGCAGTTTGGGGGGGTTCCAACAAGAGACCCAGTACTTC,CASSLGGFQQETQYF